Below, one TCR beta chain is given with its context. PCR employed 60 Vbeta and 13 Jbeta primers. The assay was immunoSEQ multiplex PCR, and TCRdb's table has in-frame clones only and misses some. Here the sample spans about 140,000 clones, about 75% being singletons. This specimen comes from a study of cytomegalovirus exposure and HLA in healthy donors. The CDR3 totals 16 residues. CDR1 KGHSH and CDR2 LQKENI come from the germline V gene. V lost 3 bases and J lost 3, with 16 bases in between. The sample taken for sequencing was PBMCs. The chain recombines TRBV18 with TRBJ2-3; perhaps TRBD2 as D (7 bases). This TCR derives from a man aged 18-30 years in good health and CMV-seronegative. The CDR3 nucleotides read TGTGCCAGCTCACCCGCGAAGGGGGAGGGGACAGATACGCAGTATTTT. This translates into CASSPAKGEGTDTQYF.